The present TCR beta chain was sequenced within a study of OX40 agonist ivuxolimab in advanced cancers. Profiled with immunoSEQ multiplex PCR; TCRdb holds only in-frame clones, not every one. The sample consists of around 69,000 clones, around nine tenths of them appearing once. Findings and caveats of the study: The average count of expanded clones was higher among CD8+ T cells than among CD4+.

CDR3 length equals 15 residues. V dropped 1 base and J dropped 2; count of bases not matched to a gene: 2. CDR1 and CDR2 (germline): LGHNA, YNFKEQ. In regard to this clone: Antigen specificity is unknown.

The V and J genes are TRBV4-2 and TRBJ1-3, with 7 bases aligning to TRBD1. This TCR was sampled from an adult with an advanced solid tumor such as melanoma, head and neck, liver or kidney cancer. The sample in question was CD4+ or CD8+ T cells sorted from blood, obtained in a trial of the OX40 agonist ivuxolimab. The CDR3 loop is CASSQVDRAGNTIYF. Written as DNA, the CDR3 is TGTGCCAGCAGCCAAGTTGACAGGGCTGGAAACACCATATATTTT.